Listed here are 10 T cell receptor beta chains from one sample, sequenced in a study of neurological immune-mediated disorders. Time point: technical triplicate 3. MiXCR, applied by TCRdb to the 5' RACE reads, yields one record per CDR3 protein. The data show over 25,000 distinct CDR3 sequences, roughly 16% seen once. What was sequenced was CD4+ T cells from blood. The receptor source for this set is a female donor with HTLV-1-associated myelopathy (HAM/TSP).

This clonotype has a count of ten or more. The rearrangement links TRBV2 to TRBJ2-7, with TRBD2 identical over 13 bases. Trimming at V came to 2 bases and at J to 0 bases, leaving 13 bases not matched to a gene. There are 20 residues in the CDR3. Per germline, CDR1 SNHLY and CDR2 FYNNEI. The CDR3 DNA reads TGTGCCAGCAGTGAAATGTTTTTTACTAGCGGGAGGGCCGGCTCCTACGAGCAGTACTTC. Its protein is CASSEMFFTSGRAGSYEQYF.

In nucleotides, the CDR3 is TGTGCCTTTCATCCACCAGCGGGGGGCACAGATACGCAGTATTTT. Amino acids: CAFHPPAGGTDTQYF. The chain recombines TRBV30 with TRBJ2-3; 8 nucleotides agree with TRBD2. The length of the CDR3 is 15 residues. In germline, CDR1 is GTSNPN, CDR2 SVGIG (reference sequence). The junction had 10 bases not matched to a gene; V was cut back by 7 bases and J by 1 base. Based on the CDR3 plus reference TRBV30 and TRBJ2-3, the full variable domain is SQTIHQWPATLVQPVGSPLSLECTVEGTSNPNLYWYRQAAGRGLQLLFYSVGIGQISSEVPQNLSASRPQDRQFILSSKKLLLSDSGFYLCAFHPPAGGTDTQYFGPGTRLTVL.

This clonotype was seen repeatedly, ten times or more. This chain joins TRBV2 and TRBJ2-5, with D hard to call. This CDR3 is 14 amino acids long. Germline lookup yields CDR1 SNHLY and CDR2 FYNNEI. V dropped 1 base and J dropped 2 bases, with 8 bases sitting between them. The chain's CDR3 is CASSEDSLQETQYF. CDR3 DNA: TGTGCCAGCAGTGAAGACAGCTTACAAGAGACCCAGTACTTC.

In its sample, this clonotype was seen many times. V usage is TRBV29-1 and J usage is TRBJ2-3, with no clear D. The V end lost 7 bases, the J end lost 2 bases, and 10 bases lay between the germline ends. This CDR3 contains 12 residues. Per germline, CDR1 SQVTM and CDR2 ANQGSEA. The CDR3: CSGRRVTDTQYF. CDR3 DNA: TGCAGCGGTAGACGGGTCACAGATACGCAGTATTTT.

In this sample, this clonotype turned up many times. The chain combines TRBV3-1 with TRBJ2-2, with D possibly matching TRBD2 (6 bases). Germline CDR1 reads LGHDT; CDR2 reads YNNKEL (reference sequence). This CDR3 contains 17 residues. The ends were cut back, 3 bases at V and 3 bases at J, with 17 bases in the middle. CDR3 nucleotide sequence: TGTGCCAGCAGCCAGACCCCGGGAGCAACCTACACCGGGGAGCTGTTTTTT. Amino acids: CASSQTPGATYTGELFF.

This clonotype was counted ten times or more. The chain joins TRBV6-5 to TRBJ2-5; 15 nucleotides agree with TRBD2. The trim removed 4 bases at V and 7 bases at J, leaving 10 bases unmatched. Germline CDR1 MNHEY, CDR2 SVGAGI. The CDR3 runs to 17 residues. As DNA, the CDR3 is TGTGCCAGCAGTTCTTGGACTAGCGGGGGGGCCGGTGGGACCCAGTACTTC. Translation: CASSSWTSGGAGGTQYF.

The V gene is TRBV5-1, the J gene TRBJ2-3; D possibly uses TRBD1 or TRBD2 (6 bases each). The CDR3 has 15 amino acids. Trimming took off 1 base at V and 1 base at J, with 10 bases between the two ends. Germline loops: CDR1 SGHRS, CDR2 YFSETQ. The CDR3 sequence is CASSLSEGGTDTQYF. CDR3 coding DNA: TGCGCCAGCAGCTTGTCGGAGGGGGGCACAGATACGCAGTATTTT.

There are many counts of this clonotype. This chain connects TRBV5-4 to TRBJ2-2, with D hard to call. The CDR3 spans 14 residues. The V gene lost 3 bases and the J gene lost 6 bases, with 12 bases spanning the gap. CDR1 is SGHNT, CDR2 YYREEE, per germline (reference sequence). The CDR3 here is CASSSNLGSGELFF. The CDR3 DNA sequence: TGTGCCAGCAGCTCCAACCTAGGGTCCGGGGAGCTGTTTTTT.

The rearrangement uses TRBV5-5 and TRBJ2-1, with 7 bases matching TRBD1. CDR1 and CDR2 (germline): SGHKS, YYEKEE (reference sequence). Unmatched junction bases numbered 5, after V lost 2 bases and J lost 6 bases. This CDR3 spans 14 amino acids. DNA for the CDR3: TGTGCCAGCAGCTTATGGGGACAGCGCAATGAGCAGTTCTTC. It specifies CASSLWGQRNEQFF.

The chain has TRBV10-3 and TRBJ2-1, with 11 bases aligning to TRBD2. Germline V lookup: CDR1 ENHRY, CDR2 SYGVKD. CDR3 length: 17 amino acids. Trimming at V came to 5 bases and at J to 12 bases, leaving 18 bases not matched to a gene. The CDR3 DNA is TGTGCCATCAGTCCAGTCGGTTGGGGACTAGCGGACTTCGGGCAGTTCTTC. As protein: CAISPVGWGLADFGQFF.